This TCR beta chain is from a study of T cell repertoires in cytomegalovirus infection. About the research overall: Indications came from public TCR beta signatures; they pointed to CMV infection and to a matching HLA type. Findings and limits, study-wide: Within the response measured ex vivo, HLA-C-restricted CMV-specific TCR beta clonotypes were dominant. The study identified carriers of CMV plus the relevant HLA from cumulative public TCR beta family frequency.

In TCRdb, the reads were re-called with MiXCR into one record per CDR3 protein. The table includes roughly 250,000 distinct CDR3 sequences, 22% detected once. Germline loops: CDR1 DFQATT, CDR2 SNEGSKA (reference sequence). Between the trimmed V and J ends, which lost 4 bases and 0 bases, there was a span of 9 bases. The CDR3 spans 13 residues. Note on this clonotype: The antigen is undetermined.

The sequence came from a human donor in good health (CMV status not recorded). Some clones in this sample may be carry-over from other donors' samples. The genes are TRBV20-1 and TRBJ1-1, with D possibly being TRBD1 (5 bases). The sequencing sample was made of CD8+ T cells from PBMCs. CDR3 DNA sequence: TGCAGTGCTATGGGACGTATGAACACTGAAGCTTTCTTT. It translates to CSAMGRMNTEAFF.